This TCR beta chain was identified in a study of Ad26.COV2.S vaccination and SARS-CoV-2 variants. Study-wide results and caveats: Placebo recipients had lower spike-specific TCR breadth than vaccine recipients. Participants given vaccine showed non-spike TCR breadth similar to that of placebo recipients. Possibly, TCR breadth and depth analyses underestimated total T cell responses. Reported post-vaccination CD8+ and CD4+ T cell responses to spike showed substantial breadth.

Germline V gives CDR1 SGHTA, CDR2 FQGNSA. V gave up 1 base and J gave up 4 bases; unmatched junction bases: 9. This CDR3 has 16 residues. Repertoires were generated with immunoSEQ multiplex PCR, while TCRdb's copy carries only in-frame clones and drops some. The table includes about 350,000 clones, approximately 90% detected once. Details on this clone: What it binds is not known.

This chain uses TRBV7-2 with TRBJ2-7, with 8 bases identical to TRBD1. The sequenced sample was peripheral blood, obtained after recovery from COVID-19. The TCR comes from a human donor who had recovered from COVID-19. CDR3 DNA: TGTGCCAGCAGCTTAGGCCCGGCAGGGGGCAGGTACGAGCAGTACTTC. Its translation is CASSLGPAGGRYEQYF.